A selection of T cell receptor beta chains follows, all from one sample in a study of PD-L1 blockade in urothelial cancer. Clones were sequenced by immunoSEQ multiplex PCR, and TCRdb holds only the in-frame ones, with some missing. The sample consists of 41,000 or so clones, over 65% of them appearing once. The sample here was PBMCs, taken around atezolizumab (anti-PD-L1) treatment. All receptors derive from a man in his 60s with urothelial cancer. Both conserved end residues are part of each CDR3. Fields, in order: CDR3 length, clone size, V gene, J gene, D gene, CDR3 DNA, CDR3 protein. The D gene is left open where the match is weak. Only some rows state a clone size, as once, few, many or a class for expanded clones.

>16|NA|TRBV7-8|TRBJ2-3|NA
TGTGCCAGCAGCCCCCAGCAGGGCTCCTACACAGATACGCAGTATTTT
CASSPQQGSYTDTQYF
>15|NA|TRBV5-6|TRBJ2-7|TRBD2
TGTGCCAGCAGTAGTCTAGCGGGGAGTACCTACGAGCAGTACTTC
CASSSLAGSTYEQYF
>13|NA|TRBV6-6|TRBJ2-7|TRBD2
TGTGCCAGCAGCCTCGGACTAGCGTTTGAGCAGTACTTC
CASSLGLAFEQYF
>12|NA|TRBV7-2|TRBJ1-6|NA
TGTGCCAGCAGCTTAGTGGTGGGAGCCCTCCACTTT
CASSLVVGALHF
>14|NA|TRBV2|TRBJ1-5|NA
TGTGCCAGCAGGAAGGACCTACGGGGACAGCCCCAGCATTTT
CASRKDLRGQPQHF
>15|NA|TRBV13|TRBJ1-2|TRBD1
TGTGCCAGCAGCCCCCGAAACGACAGGGGAATGGGCTACACCTTC
CASSPRNDRGMGYTF
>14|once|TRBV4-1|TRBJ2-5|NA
TGCGCCAGCAGCCTAGACCCCGGACAGGAGACCCAGTACTTC
CASSLDPGQETQYF
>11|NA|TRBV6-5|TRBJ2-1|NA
TGTGCCAGCAGTTACTCCGGGGAGCAGTTCTTC
CASSYSGEQFF
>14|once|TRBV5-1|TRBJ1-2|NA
TGCGCCAGCAGCCCCTCGGTCTCTAACTATGGCTACACCTTC
CASSPSVSNYGYTF
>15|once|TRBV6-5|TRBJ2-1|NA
TGTGCCAGCAGCTTACCTAGATTTAGGGGCAATGAGCAGTTCTTC
CASSLPRFRGNEQFF
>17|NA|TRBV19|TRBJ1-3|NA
TGTGCCAGTAGTCGGCGAGGGGACATCGCCTCTGGAAACACCATATATTTT
CASSRRGDIASGNTIYF
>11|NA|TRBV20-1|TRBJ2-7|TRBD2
TGCAGTGCCGGGGGGGGCTACGAGCAGTACTTC
CSAGGGYEQYF